This T cell receptor beta chain was captured by sequencing in a study of cytomegalovirus exposure and HLA in healthy donors. Study outcomes and limitations: For most TCR sequences rarity was the rule, although some public TCRs occurred in many donors. Cytomegalovirus status was reportedly diagnosed by the classifier with high sensitivity and specificity.

This clone turned up a few times. The antigen is unknown. The CDR3 spans 12 residues. With 1 base removed from V and 11 bases from J, the gap between germline ends came to 11 bases. Germline CDR1 LGHNA, CDR2 YNFKEQ. Produced via immunoSEQ multiplex PCR; TCRdb's table is partial and in-frame only. The sample consists of more than 250,000 clones, about nine tenths of them appearing once. The J gene is TRBJ1-2, the V gene TRBV4-2; no firm D call. This clonotype was obtained from a woman in her twenties or thirties in good health and CMV-seropositive. The sequenced sample consisted of PBMCs. The CDR3 protein is CASSQAQSRYTF. The CDR3, as DNA: TGTGCCAGCAGCCAAGCTCAGTCGAGGTACACCTTC.